The 18 T cell receptor beta chains listed next were all sequenced from one sample in a study of beta chain features in type 1 diabetes. Study-wide findings and caveats: A moderate, significant TCRB CDR3 shortening appeared in type 1 diabetes across four CD4+ subsets.

Their cognate antigens are unknown. As every portion of the isolated RNA was reverse transcribed, the sequencing read expressed TCRB transcripts. The table came from immunoSEQ multiplex PCR; TCRdb's copy has only in-frame clones and leaves some out. Here the sample spans roughly 26,000 clones, roughly 45% being singletons. The sequencing sample was made of stem cell memory CD4+ T cells from blood. Receptors originate from a man aged 25 to 45 with type 1 diabetes.

The V gene is TRBV28, the J gene TRBJ1-3; no definite D call. This CDR3 spans 15 amino acids. Per germline, CDR1 MDHEN and CDR2 SYDVKM. V dropped 7 bases and J dropped 0 bases, with 13 bases sitting between them. CDR3 loop: CASTPGWLSGNTIYF. DNA of the CDR3: TGTGCCAGCACCCCCGGGTGGCTCTCTGGAAACACCATATATTTT.

V and J are TRBV6-5 and TRBJ1-2; tentative D call: TRBD1 (6 bases). Germline V gives CDR1 MNHEY, CDR2 SVGAGI. The CDR3 is made up of 16 amino acids. Trimming took 0 bases from V and 5 from J, leaving 16 bases between them. Written as DNA, the CDR3 is TGTGCCAGCAGTTACTCAGGGGGATTCCCCCTTTATGGCTACACCTTC. Protein sequence: CASSYSGGFPLYGYTF.

The chain joins TRBV30 to TRBJ2-5; D is possibly TRBD1 (5 bases). The germline V gene has CDR1 GTSNPN and CDR2 SVGIG (reference sequence). Trimming took 0 bases from V and 0 from J, leaving 8 bases between them. The CDR3 has 14 residues. CDR3 in amino acids: CAWSVGHNQETQYF. The CDR3 DNA reads TGTGCCTGGAGTGTCGGACACAACCAAGAGACCCAGTACTTC.

The sample holds a few counts of this clone. The chain couples TRBV7-9 to TRBJ2-7; 8 bases are shared with TRBD1. The V gene's germline CDR1 is SEHNR and CDR2 FQNEAQ (reference sequence). The CDR3 consists of 13 residues. V shed 7 bases, J shed 4 bases, and the junction held 6 bases outside the gene matches. CDR3 in amino acids: CASNRQGMYEQYF. DNA for the CDR3: TGTGCCAGCAACAGACAGGGGATGTACGAGCAGTACTTC.

The rearrangement uses TRBV11-2 and TRBJ2-3, with 9 bases that match TRBD2. Germline trimming cut 5 bases from V and 2 bases from J; bases unmatched to any gene: 2. This CDR3 is built from 14 residues. CDR1 is SGHAT, CDR2 FQNNGV, per germline. The CDR3 region is CASSLAGTTDTQYF. For the CDR3, the DNA is TGTGCCAGCAGCCTAGCGGGAACCACAGATACGCAGTATTTT.

V gene TRBV11-2 combines with J gene TRBJ1-2; 10 bases are a match to TRBD1. The CDR3 spans 16 residues. The V gene's germline CDR1 is SGHAT and CDR2 FQNNGV. V was clipped by 5 bases and J by 4 bases; unmatched bases: 10. CDR3 amino acids: CASSMSGTGVPYGYTF. CDR3 in DNA: TGTGCCAGCAGCATGAGCGGGACAGGGGTACCCTATGGCTACACCTTC.

V is TRBV30 and J is TRBJ1-1; TRBD1 matches at 9 bases. The V gene's germline CDR1 is GTSNPN and CDR2 SVGIG (reference sequence). Unmatched junction bases numbered 4, after V lost 1 base and J lost 4 bases. This CDR3 region has 14 residues. The CDR3 is CAWSAQTGGTEAFF. The DNA for the CDR3 is TGTGCCTGGAGTGCCCAGACAGGGGGCACTGAAGCTTTCTTT.

V gene TRBV29-1 combines with J gene TRBJ1-5; tentatively, D is TRBD1 (6 bases). The CDR3 loop spans 13 amino acids. Germline lookup yields CDR1 SQVTM and CDR2 ANQGSEA. V was clipped by 4 bases and J by 7 bases, with 14 bases between them. The CDR3 sequence: CSVAHRVGQPQHF. As DNA, the CDR3 is TGCAGCGTTGCGCACAGGGTGGGCCAGCCCCAGCATTTT.

This clone was counted a few times. The rearrangement uses TRBV29-1 and TRBJ2-5; D might be TRBD2 (6 bases). V was trimmed by 3 bases and J by 0 bases, leaving 8 bases between them. CDR1 is SQVTM and CDR2 is ANQGSEA in the germline V gene. The CDR3 covers 13 residues. The CDR3 DNA sequence: TGCAGCGTTGATGCTAGCGACCAAGAGACCCAGTACTTC. Translating it yields CSVDASDQETQYF.

The chain recombines TRBV4-1 with TRBJ2-1; D is unresolved. Between the trimmed V and J ends, which lost 0 bases and 5 bases, there was a span of 11 bases. Germline V CDR1 and CDR2: MGHRA, YSYEKL. The CDR3 totals 15 residues. The CDR3 nucleotides are TGCGCCAGCAGCCAAGATAAGCCTCTTCACAATGAGCAGTTCTTC. This translates into CASSQDKPLHNEQFF.

The table lists this clone with a few counts. This sequence joins TRBV5-6 and TRBJ2-5, with D possibly being TRBD2 (5 bases). This CDR3 is 14 amino acids long. Germline V gene lookup returns CDR1 SGHDT and CDR2 YYEEEE. V lost 0 bases, J lost 5 bases, and 11 bases lay in between. The CDR3 here is CASSLAITGETQYF. In DNA form, the CDR3 reads TGTGCCAGCAGCTTGGCAATCACGGGGGAGACCCAGTACTTC.

The chain couples TRBV5-1 to TRBJ2-2; perhaps TRBD2 as D (7 bases). The V gene's germline CDR1 is SGHRS and CDR2 YFSETQ. The CDR3 consists of 14 residues. Trimming removed 4 bases from V and 5 bases from J, with 12 bases in between. Here the CDR3 reads CASSLRGATGELFF. As DNA, the CDR3 is TGCGCCAGCAGCCTTCGGGGGGCTACCGGGGAGCTGTTTTTT. The full variable domain, its missing parts supplied by reference TRBV5-1 and TRBJ2-2, is KAGVTQTPRYLIKTRGQQVTLSCSPISGHRSVSWYQQTPGQGLQFLFEYFSETQRNKGNFPGRFSGRQFSNSRSEMNVSTLELGDSALYLCASSLRGATGELFFGEGSRLTVL.

The chain is built from TRBV18 and TRBJ1-1; TRBD1 matches at 10 bases. The ends lost 0 bases at V and 4 bases at J; junction bases unmatched: 11. The CDR3 has 18 amino acids. From germline, CDR1 is KGHSH and CDR2 LQKENI. The CDR3 bases are TGTGCCAGCTCACCACCCGGGACAGGGGCCGCCTGGAGCACTGAAGCTTTCTTT. Protein: CASSPPGTGAAWSTEAFF.

The CDR3 region has the DNA TGTGCCAGCAGCCTGGGGACTAGCGAATACACAGATACGCAGTATTTT. Translation: CASSLGTSEYTDTQYF. The chain recombines TRBV7-7 with TRBJ2-3, with 10 nucleotides matching TRBD2. V shed 5 bases, J shed 2 bases, and the junction held 7 bases outside the gene matches. Germline assignment: CDR1 SSHAT and CDR2 FNYEAQ (reference sequence). The CDR3 consists of 16 residues.

This clone was counted between two and nine times. This chain joins TRBV2 and TRBJ2-7, with 7 bases that match TRBD1. The CDR3 runs 14 residues. V lost 3 bases to trimming and J lost 6 bases; unmatched junction nucleotides: 8. Germline-derived CDR1 and CDR2 are SNHLY and FYNNEI. The CDR3 DNA follows: TGTGCCAGCAGTGACCTTCCTGACAGGGTCGAGCAGTACTTC. Translated: CASSDLPDRVEQYF.

This clone was seen more than once but under ten times. This chain joins TRBV23-1 and TRBJ2-5; D ambiguous. TRBV23-1 is designated an ORF whose function remains uncertain. The CDR3 is 13 residues long. The V end was cut by 4 bases, the J end by 2 bases, with 8 bases between. The CDR3 nucleotides are TGCGCCAGCAGTCCCGCGTCTCAAGAGACCCAGTACTTC. It specifies CASSPASQETQYF.

The rearrangement joins TRBV27 to TRBJ2-5, with D tentatively TRBD1 (5 bases). The ends were cut back, 5 bases at V and 6 bases at J, with 16 bases in the middle. This CDR3 has 14 amino acids. Germline CDR1 is MNHEY and CDR2 is SMNVEV (reference sequence). DNA of the CDR3: TGTGCCAGCAGTGGGGCGACGGGTTTTCAGACCCAGTACTTC. It is translated as CASSGATGFQTQYF.

The chain is built from TRBV5-5 and TRBJ2-2; D might be TRBD2 (5 bases). In germline, CDR1 is SGHKS, CDR2 YYEKEE (reference sequence). V dropped 4 bases and J dropped 6 bases, with 10 bases sitting between them. The CDR3 runs to 13 residues. CDR3 sequence reads: CASSHRGPGELFF. CDR3 nucleotide sequence: TGTGCCAGCAGCCACAGAGGGCCCGGGGAGCTGTTTTTT.